This record covers a single T cell receptor (beta chain). This record comes from a study of T cells in Graves' hyperthyroidism and ophthalmopathy. Study-wide background: Blood from the periphery was taken at initial diagnosis, before any treatment.

Disease duration under 2 months; hyperthyroidism patients were aged 18 to 65. 10 ml fresh peripheral blood yielded the PBMCs. Germline CDR1 and CDR2: LNHDA and SQIVND (reference sequence). CDR3 size: 15 residues. Losses at the gene ends were 3 bases for V and 3 bases for J; bases not matched to a gene: 6. Authors of the study amplified TCR beta CDR3 regions from RNA transcripts. HTBI primers were the set used in a first-round RT-PCR of the TCR CDR3. TCRdb used MiXCR to reprocess the multiplex PCR reads, holding one entry per CDR3 protein. The table records about 400,000 distinct CDR3 sequences, 15% of them present only once.

This chain joins TRBV19 and TRBJ2-7; 9 bases fit TRBD2. Sequenced input: blood. This receptor was obtained from a woman aged 30 to 39 with Graves' hyperthyroidism. CDR3: CASSMGPAGGYEQYF. The DNA of the CDR3 is TGTGCCAGTAGTATGGGGCCAGCGGGAGGCTACGAGCAGTACTTC. The full variable domain, in which reference TRBV19 and TRBJ2-7 provide the parts outside the CDR3, is DGGITQSPKYLFRKEGQNVTLSCEQNLNHDAMYWYRQDPGQGLRLIYYSQIVNDFQKGDIAEGYSVSREKKESFPLTVTSAQKNPTAFYLCASSMGPAGGYEQYFGPGTRLTVT.